The clone carrying this TCR beta chain was seen a few times. The sample comes from a study of response to subunit inactivated influenza vaccine. Trimming took 4 bases from V and 5 from J, leaving 15 bases between them. The CDR3 extends over 14 amino acids. CDR1 is SGHKS and CDR2 is YYEKEE in the germline V gene (reference sequence). MiXCR, applied by TCRdb to the RT-PCR reads, yields one record per CDR3 protein. The sample holds roughly 700,000 distinct CDR3 sequences, over 11% seen once. This TCR was sampled from a man in his forties or fifties who received an inactivated influenza vaccine. The chain links TRBV5-5 to TRBJ1-1; D gene ambiguous. The sample was PBMCs from blood, taken 14 days before vaccination. In nucleotides, the CDR3 is TGTGCCAGCAGCGTAGCCGGGGTTTATACTGAAGCTTTCTTT. Its translation is CASSVAGVYTEAFF.